This T cell receptor (beta chain) was profiled in a study of OX40 agonist ivuxolimab in advanced cancers. This CDR3 has 14 amino acids. The germline CDR1 and CDR2 sequences are SGHDN and FVKESK. Unmatched junction bases numbered 5, after V lost 3 bases and J lost 4 bases. Sequenced by immunoSEQ multiplex PCR; TCRdb stores in-frame clones only, minus some. Of about 110,000 clones in the sample, about nine tenths were seen once. V is TRBV14 and J is TRBJ2-7; 8 bases line up with TRBD1. The material sequenced was CD4+ or CD8+ T cells sorted from blood, taken in a trial of the OX40 agonist ivuxolimab. This TCR was sampled from an adult with an advanced solid tumor such as melanoma, head and neck, liver or kidney cancer. The DNA of the CDR3 is TGTGCCAGCAGCCATGCAGGGGGCGGATACGAGCAGTACTTC. Protein sequence: CASSHAGGGYEQYF.